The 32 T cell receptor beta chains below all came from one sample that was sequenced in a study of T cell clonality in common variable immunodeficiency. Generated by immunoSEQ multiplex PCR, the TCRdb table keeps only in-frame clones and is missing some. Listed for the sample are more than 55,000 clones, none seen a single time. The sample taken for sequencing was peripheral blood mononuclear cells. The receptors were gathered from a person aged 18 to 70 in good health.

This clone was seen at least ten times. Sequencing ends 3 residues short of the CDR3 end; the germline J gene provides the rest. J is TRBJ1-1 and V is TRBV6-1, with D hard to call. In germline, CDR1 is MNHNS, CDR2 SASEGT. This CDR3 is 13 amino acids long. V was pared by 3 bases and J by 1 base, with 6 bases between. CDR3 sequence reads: CASSDRPNTEAFF. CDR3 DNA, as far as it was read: TGTGCCAGCAGTGACAGGCCGAACACTGAA.

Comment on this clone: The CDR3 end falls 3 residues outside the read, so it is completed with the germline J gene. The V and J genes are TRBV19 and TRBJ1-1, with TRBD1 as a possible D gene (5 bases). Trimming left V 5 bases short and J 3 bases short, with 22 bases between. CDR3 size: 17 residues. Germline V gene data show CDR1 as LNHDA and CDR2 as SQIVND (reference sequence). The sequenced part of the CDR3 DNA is TGTGCCAGTAGTCAGGGTAGGAATCGACCGACAGACACTGAA. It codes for CASSQGRNRPTDTE. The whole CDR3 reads CASSQGRNRPTDTEAFF.

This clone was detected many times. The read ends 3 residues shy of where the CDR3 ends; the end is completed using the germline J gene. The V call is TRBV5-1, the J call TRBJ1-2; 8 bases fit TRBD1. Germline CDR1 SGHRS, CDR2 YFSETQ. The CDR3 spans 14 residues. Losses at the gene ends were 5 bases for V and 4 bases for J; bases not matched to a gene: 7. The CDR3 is CASRRDRGVYGYTF. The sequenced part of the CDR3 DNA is TGCGCCAGCAGGCGTGACAGGGGTGTCTATGGC.

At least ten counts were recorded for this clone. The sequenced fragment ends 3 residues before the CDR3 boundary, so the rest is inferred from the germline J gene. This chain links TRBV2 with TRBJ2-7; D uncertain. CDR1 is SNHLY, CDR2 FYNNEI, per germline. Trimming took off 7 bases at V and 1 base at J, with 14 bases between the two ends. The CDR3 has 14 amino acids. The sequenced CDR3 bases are TGTGCCAGCAACTACAACCCGACTTCCTACGAG. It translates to CASNYNPTSYE. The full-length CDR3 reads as CASNYNPTSYEQYF.

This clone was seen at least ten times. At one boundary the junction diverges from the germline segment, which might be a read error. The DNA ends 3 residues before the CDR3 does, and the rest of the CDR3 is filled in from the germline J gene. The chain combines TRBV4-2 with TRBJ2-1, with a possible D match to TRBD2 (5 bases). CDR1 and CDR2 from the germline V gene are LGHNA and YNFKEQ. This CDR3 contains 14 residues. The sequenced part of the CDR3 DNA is TGCGCCAGCAGCCAAGAATGGCGGGCCAATGAG. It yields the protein CASSQEWRANE. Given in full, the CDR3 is CASSQEWRANEQFF.

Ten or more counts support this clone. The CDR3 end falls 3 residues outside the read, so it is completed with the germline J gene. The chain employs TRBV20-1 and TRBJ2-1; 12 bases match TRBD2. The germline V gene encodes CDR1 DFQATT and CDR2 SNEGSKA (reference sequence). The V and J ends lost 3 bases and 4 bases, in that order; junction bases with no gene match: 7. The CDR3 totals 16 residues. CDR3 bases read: TGCAGTGCTAGTTCTAGCGGGAGGGCCGGGTACAATGAG. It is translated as CSASSSGRAGYNE. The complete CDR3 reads CSASSSGRAGYNEQFF.

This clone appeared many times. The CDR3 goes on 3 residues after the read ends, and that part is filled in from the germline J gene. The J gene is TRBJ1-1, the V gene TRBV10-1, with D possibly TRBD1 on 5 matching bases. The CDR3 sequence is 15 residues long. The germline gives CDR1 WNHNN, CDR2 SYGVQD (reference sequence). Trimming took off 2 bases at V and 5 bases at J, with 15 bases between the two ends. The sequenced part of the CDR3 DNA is TGCGCCAGCAGTGAGGCACAGGTCGGTGCGACTGAA. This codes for CASSEAQVGATE. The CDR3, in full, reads CASSEAQVGATEAFF.

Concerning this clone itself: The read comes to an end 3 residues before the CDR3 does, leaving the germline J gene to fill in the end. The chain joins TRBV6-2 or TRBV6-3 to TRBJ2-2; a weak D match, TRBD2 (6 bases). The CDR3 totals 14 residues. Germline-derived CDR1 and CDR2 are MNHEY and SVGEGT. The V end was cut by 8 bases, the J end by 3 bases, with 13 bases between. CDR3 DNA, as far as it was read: TGTGCCAGCCAGGTGGGACTGCACACCGGGGAG. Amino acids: CASQVGLHTGE. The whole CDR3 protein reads CASQVGLHTGELFF.

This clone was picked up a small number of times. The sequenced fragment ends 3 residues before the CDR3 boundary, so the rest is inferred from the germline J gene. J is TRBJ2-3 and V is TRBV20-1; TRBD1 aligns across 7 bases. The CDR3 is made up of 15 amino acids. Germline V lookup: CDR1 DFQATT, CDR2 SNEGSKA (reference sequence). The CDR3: CSAELQGLSSQPQYF. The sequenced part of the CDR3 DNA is TGCAGTGCTGAGTTACAGGGGTTATCTAGTCAGCCG.

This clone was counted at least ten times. The sequenced part of the CDR3 DNA is TGTGCCAGCAGGGGCGGGTGGGGAACGGACTATGGC. It encodes CASRGGWGTDYG. In full, the CDR3 is CASRGGWGTDYGYTF. The V and J genes are TRBV12-3 or TRBV12-4 and TRBJ1-2, with D uncertain. Sequencing ends 3 residues short of the CDR3 end; the germline J gene provides the rest. This CDR3 has 15 amino acids. Trimming took 6 bases from V and 3 from J, leaving 17 bases between them.

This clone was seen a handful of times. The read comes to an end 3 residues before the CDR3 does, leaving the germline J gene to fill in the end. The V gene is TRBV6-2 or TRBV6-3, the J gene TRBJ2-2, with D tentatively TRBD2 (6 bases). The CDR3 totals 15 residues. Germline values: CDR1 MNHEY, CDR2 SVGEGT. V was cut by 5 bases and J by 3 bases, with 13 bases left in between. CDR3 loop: CASSAAGKDTGELFF. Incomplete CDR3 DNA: TGTGCCAGCAGTGCAGCGGGCAAGGACACCGGGGAG.

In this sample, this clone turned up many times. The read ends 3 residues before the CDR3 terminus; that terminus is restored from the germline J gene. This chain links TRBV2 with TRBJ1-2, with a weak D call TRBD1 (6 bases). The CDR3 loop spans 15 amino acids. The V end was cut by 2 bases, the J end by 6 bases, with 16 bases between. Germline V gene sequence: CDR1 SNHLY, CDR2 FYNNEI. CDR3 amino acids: CASSEISQGWDGYTF. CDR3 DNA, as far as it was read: TGTGCCAGCAGTGAAATTTCCCAGGGGTGGGATGGC.

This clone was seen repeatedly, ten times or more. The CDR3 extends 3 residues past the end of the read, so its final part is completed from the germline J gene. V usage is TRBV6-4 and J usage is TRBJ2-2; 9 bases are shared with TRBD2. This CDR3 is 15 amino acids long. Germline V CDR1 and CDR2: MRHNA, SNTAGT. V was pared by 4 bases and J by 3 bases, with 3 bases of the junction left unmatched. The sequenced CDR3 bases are TGTGCCAGCAGTGTAGTAGCGGGAGACACCGGGGAG. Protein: CASSVVAGDTGE. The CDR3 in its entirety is CASSVVAGDTGELFF.

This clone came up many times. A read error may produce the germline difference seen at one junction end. The CDR3 protein is CAGSLANRYNEQFF. The sequenced part of the CDR3 DNA is TGTGCCGGCAGCTTAGCGAACAGATACAATGAG. The chain has TRBV7-8 and TRBJ2-1; tentatively, D is TRBD2 (5 bases). With the read ending 3 residues before the CDR3 end, the germline J gene is used to fill in that end. The CDR3 spans 14 residues. CDR1 is SGHVS, CDR2 FQNEAQ, per germline. The whole variable domain, filled in from reference TRBV7-8 and TRBJ2-1, reads GAGVSQSPRYKVAKRGQDVALRCDPISGHVSLFWYQQALGQGPEFLTYFQNEAQLDKSGLPSDRFFAERPEGSVSTLKIQRTQQEDSAVYLCAGSLANRYNEQFFGPGTRLTVL.

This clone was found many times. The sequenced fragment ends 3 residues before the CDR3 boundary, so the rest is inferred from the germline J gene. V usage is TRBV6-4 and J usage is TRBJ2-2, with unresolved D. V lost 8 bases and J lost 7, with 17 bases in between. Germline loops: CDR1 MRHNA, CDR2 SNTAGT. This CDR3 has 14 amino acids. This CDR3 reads CASAGSGEGGELFF. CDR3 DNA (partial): TGTGCCAGCGCCGGATCAGGAGAAGGCGGGGAG.

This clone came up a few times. The CDR3 loop reads CASSPAGRITSPLFF. The part of the CDR3 DNA that was read is TGTGCCAGTAGCCCGGCGGGAAGGATAACTTCACCA. The chain has TRBV19 and TRBJ1-4; D gene ambiguous. The missing CDR3 end, 3 residues past where the read stops, is filled in from the germline J gene. The CDR3 extends over 15 amino acids. Germline V gene sequence: CDR1 LNHDA, CDR2 SQIVND (reference sequence). The variable domain in full, with the rest retrieved from reference TRBV19 and TRBJ1-4, is DGGITQSPKYLFRKEGQNVTLSCEQNLNHDAMYWYRQDPGQGLRLIYYSQIVNDFQKGDIAEGYSVSREKKESFPLTVTSAQKNPTAFYLCASSPAGRITSPLFFGSGTQLSVL.

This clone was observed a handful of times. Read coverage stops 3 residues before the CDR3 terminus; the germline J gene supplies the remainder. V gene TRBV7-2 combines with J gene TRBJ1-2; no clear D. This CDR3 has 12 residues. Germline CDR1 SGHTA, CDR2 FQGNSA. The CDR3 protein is CASSKYTDTYTF. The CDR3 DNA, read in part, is TGTGCCAGCTCCAAGTACACAGATACC.

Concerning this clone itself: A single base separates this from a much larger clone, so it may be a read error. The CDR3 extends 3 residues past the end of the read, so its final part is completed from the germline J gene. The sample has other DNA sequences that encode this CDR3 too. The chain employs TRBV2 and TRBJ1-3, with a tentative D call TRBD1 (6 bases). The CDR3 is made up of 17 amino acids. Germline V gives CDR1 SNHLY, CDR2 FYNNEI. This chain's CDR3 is CASSLQGPSITGNTIYF. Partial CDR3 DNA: TGTGCCAGCAGTCTGCAGGGGCCCTCCATCACTGGAAACACG. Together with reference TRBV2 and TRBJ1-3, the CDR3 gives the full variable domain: EPEVTQTPSHQVTQMGQEVILRCVPISNHLYFYWYRQILGQKVEFLVSFYNNEISEKSEIFDDQFSVERPDGSNFTLKIRSTKLEDSAMYFCASSLQGPSITGNTIYFGEGSWLTVV.

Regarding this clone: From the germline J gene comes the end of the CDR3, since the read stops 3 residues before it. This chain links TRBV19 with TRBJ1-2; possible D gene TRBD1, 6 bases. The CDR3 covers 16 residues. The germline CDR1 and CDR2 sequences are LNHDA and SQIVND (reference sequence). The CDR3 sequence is CASSRIGQRPTDTYTF. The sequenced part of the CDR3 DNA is TGTGCCAGTAGTAGGATCGGACAGCGGCCTACAGATACC.

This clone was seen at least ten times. Here the CDR3 reads CASSESAPKIYGYTF. Partial CDR3 DNA: TGCGCCAGCAGTGAGTCAGCGCCTAAGATCTATGGC. The chain carries TRBV10-1 and TRBJ1-2; D is undetermined. The read finishes 3 residues shy of the CDR3 end, and the germline J gene is used to complete it. Trimming took 0 bases from V and 4 from J, leaving 12 bases between them. The CDR3 contains 15 residues. Germline loops: CDR1 WNHNN, CDR2 SYGVQD (reference sequence).

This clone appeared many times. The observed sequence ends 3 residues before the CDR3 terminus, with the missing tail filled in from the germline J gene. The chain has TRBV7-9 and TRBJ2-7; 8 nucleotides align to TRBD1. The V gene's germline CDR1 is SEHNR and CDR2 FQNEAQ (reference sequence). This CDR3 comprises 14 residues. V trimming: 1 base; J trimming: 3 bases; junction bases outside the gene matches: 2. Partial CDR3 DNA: TGTGCCAGCAGCTTAGGGACAGGGAGCTACGAG. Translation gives CASSLGTGSYE. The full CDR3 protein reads CASSLGTGSYEQYF.

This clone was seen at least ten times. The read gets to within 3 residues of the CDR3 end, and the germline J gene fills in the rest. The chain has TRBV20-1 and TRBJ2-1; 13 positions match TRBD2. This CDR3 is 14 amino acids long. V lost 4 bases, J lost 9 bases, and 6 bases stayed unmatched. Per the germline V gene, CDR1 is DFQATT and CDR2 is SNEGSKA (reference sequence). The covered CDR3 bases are TGCAGTGCTAACGGACTAGCGGGAGAAGCTGAG. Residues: CSANGLAGEAE. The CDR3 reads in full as CSANGLAGEAEQFF.

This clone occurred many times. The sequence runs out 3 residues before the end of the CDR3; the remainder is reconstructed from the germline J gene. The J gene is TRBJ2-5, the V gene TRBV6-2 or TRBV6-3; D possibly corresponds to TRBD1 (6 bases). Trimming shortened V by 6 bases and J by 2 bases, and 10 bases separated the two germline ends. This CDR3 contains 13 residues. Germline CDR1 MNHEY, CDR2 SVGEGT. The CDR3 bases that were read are TGTGCCAGCAGAGACAGGAATCAAGAGACC. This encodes CASRDRNQET. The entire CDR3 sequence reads CASRDRNQETQYF.

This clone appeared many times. The sequenced part of the CDR3 DNA is TGTGCCAGTAGTGCGGGGGGCGCTTCCTCACCC. Protein product: CASSAGGASSP. Given in full, the CDR3 is CASSAGGASSPLHF. The chain recombines TRBV19 with TRBJ1-6, with D perhaps matching TRBD1 (6 bases). The read falls 3 residues short of the CDR3 end, and the missing part is taken from the germline J gene. Germline CDR1 reads LNHDA; CDR2 reads SQIVND (reference sequence). The CDR3 consists of 14 residues. The ends were cut back, 5 bases at V and 10 bases at J, with 15 bases in the middle. Complete variable domain (other parts from reference TRBV19 and TRBJ1-6): DGGITQSPKYLFRKEGQNVTLSCEQNLNHDAMYWYRQDPGQGLRLIYYSQIVNDFQKGDIAEGYSVSREKKESFPLTVTSAQKNPTAFYLCASSAGGASSPLHFGNGTRLTVT.

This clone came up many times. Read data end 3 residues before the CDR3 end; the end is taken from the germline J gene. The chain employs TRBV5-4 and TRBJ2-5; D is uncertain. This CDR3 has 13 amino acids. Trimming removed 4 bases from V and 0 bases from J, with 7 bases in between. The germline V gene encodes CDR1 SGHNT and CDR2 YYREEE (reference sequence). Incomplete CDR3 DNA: TGTGCCAGCAGCCCCGACTACCAAGAGACC. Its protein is CASSPDYQET. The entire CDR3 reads CASSPDYQETQYF.

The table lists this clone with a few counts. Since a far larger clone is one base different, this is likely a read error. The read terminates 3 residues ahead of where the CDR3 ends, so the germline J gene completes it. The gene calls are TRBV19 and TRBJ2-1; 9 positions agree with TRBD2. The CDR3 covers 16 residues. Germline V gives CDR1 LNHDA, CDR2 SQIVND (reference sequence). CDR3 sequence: CAISITAGGSYNEQFF. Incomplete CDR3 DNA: TGTGCCATTAGTATAACAGCGGGAGGATCCTACAATGAG.

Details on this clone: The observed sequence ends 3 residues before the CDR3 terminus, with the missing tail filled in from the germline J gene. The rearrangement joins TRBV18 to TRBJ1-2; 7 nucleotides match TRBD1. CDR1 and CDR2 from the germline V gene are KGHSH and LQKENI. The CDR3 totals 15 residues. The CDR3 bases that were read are TGTGCCAGCTCACCGCCGGACAGGAGTTCCTACGAC. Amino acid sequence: CASSPPDRSSYD. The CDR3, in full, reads CASSPPDRSSYDYTF.

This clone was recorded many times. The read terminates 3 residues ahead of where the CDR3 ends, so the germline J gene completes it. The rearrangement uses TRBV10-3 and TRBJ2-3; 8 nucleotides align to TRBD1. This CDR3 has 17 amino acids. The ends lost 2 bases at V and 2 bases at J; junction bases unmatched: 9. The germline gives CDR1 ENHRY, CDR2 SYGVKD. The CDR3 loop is CAISERRGLGTTDTQYF. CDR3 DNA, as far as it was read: TGTGCCATCAGTGAGCGCAGGGGGCTTGGGACCACAGATACG.

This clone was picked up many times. The CDR3 bases that were read are TGTGCCAGCAGTGCCTATGTAAATGAG. Its translation: CASSAYVNE. The entire CDR3 protein is CASSAYVNEQFF. The chain uses TRBV6-2 or TRBV6-3 and TRBJ2-1, with D hard to call. The read finishes 3 residues shy of the CDR3 end, and the germline J gene is used to complete it. CDR1 is MNHEY, CDR2 SVGEGT, per germline. This CDR3 contains 12 residues. The germline V and J ends were trimmed by 5 bases and 7 bases, with 9 bases remaining between them.

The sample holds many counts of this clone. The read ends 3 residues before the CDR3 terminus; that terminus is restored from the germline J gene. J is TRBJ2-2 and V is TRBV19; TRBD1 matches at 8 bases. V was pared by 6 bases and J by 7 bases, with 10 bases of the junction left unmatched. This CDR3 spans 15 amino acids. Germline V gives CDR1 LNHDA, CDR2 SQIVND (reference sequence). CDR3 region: CASSKGQGTVGELFF. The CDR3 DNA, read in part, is TGTGCCAGTAGCAAAGGACAGGGAACGGTCGGGGAG.

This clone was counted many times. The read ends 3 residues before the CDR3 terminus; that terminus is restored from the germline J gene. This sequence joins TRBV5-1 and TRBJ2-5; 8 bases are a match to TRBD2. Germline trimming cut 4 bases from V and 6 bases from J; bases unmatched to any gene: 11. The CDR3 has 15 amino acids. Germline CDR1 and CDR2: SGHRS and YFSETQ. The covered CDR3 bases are TGCGCCAGCAGCCCGGGAGGGGGGGGCATGCAGACC. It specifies CASSPGGGGMQT. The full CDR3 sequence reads CASSPGGGGMQTQYF.

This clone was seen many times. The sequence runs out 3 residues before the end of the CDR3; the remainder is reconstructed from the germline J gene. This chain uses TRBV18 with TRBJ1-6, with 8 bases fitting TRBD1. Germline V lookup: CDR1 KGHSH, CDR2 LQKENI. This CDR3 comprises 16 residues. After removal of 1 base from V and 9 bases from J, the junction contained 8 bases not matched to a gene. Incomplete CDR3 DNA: TGTGCCAGCTCACCACAGGACAGGGAGGTGGGTTCACCC. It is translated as CASSPQDREVGSP. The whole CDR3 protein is CASSPQDREVGSPLHF.